This TCR beta chain is drawn from a study of blood T cell repertoires in COVID-19. Trimming removed 3 bases at V and 7 bases at J, with 5 bases between. The CDR3 covers 11 residues. CDR1 is WNHNN and CDR2 is SYGVQD in the germline V gene (reference sequence). The repertoire was sequenced with immunoSEQ multiplex PCR; TCRdb's copy has only in-frame clones and lacks some. Of roughly 360,000 clones in the sample, 87% are singletons; the top ten hold 1% to 1.5%. Sequenced: PBMCs or T cells enriched from blood (not recorded which). The chain has TRBV10-1 and TRBJ2-3; D not certain. This receptor was taken from a man younger than 45 who had recovered from COVID-19. Here the CDR3 DNA reads TGCGCCAGCAGTGATCTATATACGCAGTATTTT. Translation gives CASSDLYTQYF.